Described below is a single T cell receptor (beta chain) sequence and its context. What it binds is unknown. The sample is drawn from a study of T cells after yellow fever vaccination. Production of TCR cDNA was by 5'RACE template switching, which also added a universal primer site and UMIs. TCRdb reprocessed the 5' RACE reads with MiXCR, giving one entry per CDR3 protein. This table holds about 340,000 distinct CDR3 sequences, approximately 12% found once. Germline V gene data show CDR1 as SQVTM and CDR2 as ANQGSEA. V lost 7 bases to trimming and J lost 8 bases, with 11 bases between them. The CDR3 is made up of 10 amino acids. Study-wide results and caveats: Overlap between CD4 and CD8 compartments was detected for a small share of clonotypes. Booster samples showed a return of most primary-vaccination clones (roughly 96% CD4, approximately 90% CD8).

Sequenced here: CD4+ T cells sorted from PBMCs, sampled 15 days after the yellow fever booster vaccination. The clonotype was recovered from a man between 18 and 29 years old who received the YFV17D yellow fever vaccine. The chain carries TRBV29-1 and TRBJ1-1; no firm D call. CDR3 sequence reads: CSAGELEAFF. The CDR3 coding sequence is TGCAGCGCCGGAGAACTCGAAGCTTTCTTT.